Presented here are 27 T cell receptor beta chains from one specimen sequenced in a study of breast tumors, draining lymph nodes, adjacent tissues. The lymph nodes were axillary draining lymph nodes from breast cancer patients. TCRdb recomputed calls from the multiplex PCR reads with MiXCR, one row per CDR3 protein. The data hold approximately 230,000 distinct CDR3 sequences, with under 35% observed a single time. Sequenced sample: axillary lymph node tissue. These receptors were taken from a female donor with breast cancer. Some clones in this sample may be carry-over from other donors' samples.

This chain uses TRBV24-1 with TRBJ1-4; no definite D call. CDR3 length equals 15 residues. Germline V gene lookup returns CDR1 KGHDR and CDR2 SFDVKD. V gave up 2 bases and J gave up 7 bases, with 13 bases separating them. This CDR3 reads CATSDSRSPREKLFF. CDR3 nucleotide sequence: TGTGCCACCAGTGATTCCCGGTCACCTCGTGAAAAACTGTTTTTT.

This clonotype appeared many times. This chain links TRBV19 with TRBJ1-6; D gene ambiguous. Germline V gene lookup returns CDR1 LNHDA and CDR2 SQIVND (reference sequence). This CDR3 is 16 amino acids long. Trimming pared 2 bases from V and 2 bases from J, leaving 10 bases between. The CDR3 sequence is CASSIRRTTYNSPLHF. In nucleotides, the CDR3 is TGTGCCAGTAGTATACGCAGGACGACCTATAATTCACCCCTCCACTTT.

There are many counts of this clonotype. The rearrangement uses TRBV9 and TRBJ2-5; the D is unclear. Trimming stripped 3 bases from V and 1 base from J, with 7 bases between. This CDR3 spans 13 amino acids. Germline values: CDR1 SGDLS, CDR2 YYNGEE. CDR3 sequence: CASSAYSQETQYF. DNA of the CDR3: TGTGCCAGCAGCGCGTACAGCCAAGAGACCCAGTACTTC. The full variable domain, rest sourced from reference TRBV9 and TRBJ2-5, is DSGVTQTPKHLITATGQRVTLRCSPRSGDLSVYWYQQSLDQGLQFLIQYYNGEERAKGNILERFSAQQFPDLHSELNLSSLELGDSALYFCASSAYSQETQYFGPGTRLLVL.

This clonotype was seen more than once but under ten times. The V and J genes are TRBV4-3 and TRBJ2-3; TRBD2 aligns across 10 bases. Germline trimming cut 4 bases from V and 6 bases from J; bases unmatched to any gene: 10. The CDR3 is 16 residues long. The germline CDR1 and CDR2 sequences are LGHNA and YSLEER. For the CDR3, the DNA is TGCGCCAGCAGCCCGGGACTAGCGCTTCCCAGGGATACGCAGTATTTT. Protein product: CASSPGLALPRDTQYF.

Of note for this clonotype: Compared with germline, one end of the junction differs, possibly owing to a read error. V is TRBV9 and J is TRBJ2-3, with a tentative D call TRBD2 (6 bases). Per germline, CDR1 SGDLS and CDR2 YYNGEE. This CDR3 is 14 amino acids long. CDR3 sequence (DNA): TGTGCCAGCAATATGGGGACTGGCACAGATACGCAGTCTTTT. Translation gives CASNMGTGTDTQSF.

The CDR3 DNA is TGTGCCAGCAGCTTGGCCTCCTCTAATGAAAAACTGTTTTTT. It translates to CASSLASSNEKLFF. The chain joins TRBV5-6 to TRBJ1-4; D is uncertain. The CDR3 totals 14 residues. Per germline, CDR1 SGHDT and CDR2 YYEEEE. V was cut by 0 bases and J by 3 bases, with 6 bases left in between.

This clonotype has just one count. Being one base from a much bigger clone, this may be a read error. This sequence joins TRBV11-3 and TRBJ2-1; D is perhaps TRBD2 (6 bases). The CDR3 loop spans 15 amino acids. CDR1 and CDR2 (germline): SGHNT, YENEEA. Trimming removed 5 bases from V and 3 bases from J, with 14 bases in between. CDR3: CASSQRGTDYNEQFF. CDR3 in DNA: TGTGCCAGCAGCCAAAGAGGGACTGACTACAATGAGCAGTTCTTC.

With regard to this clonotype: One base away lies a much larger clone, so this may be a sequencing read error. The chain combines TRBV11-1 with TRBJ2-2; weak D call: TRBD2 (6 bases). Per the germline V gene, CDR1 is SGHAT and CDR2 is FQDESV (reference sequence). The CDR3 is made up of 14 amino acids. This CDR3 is CASSLALVDGELFF. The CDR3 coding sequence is TGTGCCAGCAGCCTAGCGCTGGTGGACGGGGAGCTGTTTTTT.

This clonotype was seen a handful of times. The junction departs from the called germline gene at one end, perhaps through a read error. CDR3 sequence reads: CASSSGGSGDSANYGSTF. The CDR3 DNA reads TGTGCCAGTAGTTCGGGAGGTTCAGGGGACTCAGCTAACTATGGCTCCACCTTC. The chain links TRBV19 to TRBJ1-2, with D possibly TRBD1 on 6 matching bases. Germline-derived CDR1 and CDR2 are LNHDA and SQIVND (reference sequence). The CDR3 consists of 18 residues.

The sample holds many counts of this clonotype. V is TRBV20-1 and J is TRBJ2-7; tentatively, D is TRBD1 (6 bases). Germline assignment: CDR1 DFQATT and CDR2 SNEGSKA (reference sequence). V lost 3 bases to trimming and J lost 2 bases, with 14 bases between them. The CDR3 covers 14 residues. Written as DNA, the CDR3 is TGCAGTGCTAGGGTGGGACAAGGAGCCTACGAGCAGTACTTC. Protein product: CSARVGQGAYEQYF.

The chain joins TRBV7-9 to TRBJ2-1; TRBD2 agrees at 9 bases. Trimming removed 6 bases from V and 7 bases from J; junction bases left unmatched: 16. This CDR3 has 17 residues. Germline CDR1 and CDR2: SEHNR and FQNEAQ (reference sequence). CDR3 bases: TGTGCCAGCAGAATAGTCAATAGCGGGGGAGCTTGGAATGAGCAGTTCTTC. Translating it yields CASRIVNSGGAWNEQFF.

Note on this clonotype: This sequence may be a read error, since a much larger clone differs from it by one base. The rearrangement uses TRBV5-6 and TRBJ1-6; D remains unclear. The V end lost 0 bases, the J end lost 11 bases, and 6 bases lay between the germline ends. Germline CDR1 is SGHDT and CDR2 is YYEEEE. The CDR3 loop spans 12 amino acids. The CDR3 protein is CASSLGTAPLHF. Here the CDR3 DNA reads TGTGCCAGCAGCTTGGGGACTGCACCCCTCCACTTT.

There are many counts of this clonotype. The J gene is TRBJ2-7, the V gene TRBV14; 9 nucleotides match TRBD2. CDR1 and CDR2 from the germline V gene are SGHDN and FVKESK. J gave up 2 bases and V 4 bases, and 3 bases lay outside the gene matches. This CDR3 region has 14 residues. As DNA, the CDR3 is TGTGCCAGCAGCCGCGTAGCGGGGGCCTACGAGCAGTACTTC. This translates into CASSRVAGAYEQYF.

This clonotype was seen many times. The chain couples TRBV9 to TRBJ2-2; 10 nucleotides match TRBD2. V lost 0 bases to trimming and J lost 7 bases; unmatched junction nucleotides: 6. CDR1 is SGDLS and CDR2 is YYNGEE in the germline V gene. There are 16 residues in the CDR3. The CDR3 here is CASSVEREGRGGELFF. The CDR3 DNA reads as TGTGCCAGCAGCGTAGAGCGGGAGGGCCGTGGCGGGGAGCTGTTTTTT.

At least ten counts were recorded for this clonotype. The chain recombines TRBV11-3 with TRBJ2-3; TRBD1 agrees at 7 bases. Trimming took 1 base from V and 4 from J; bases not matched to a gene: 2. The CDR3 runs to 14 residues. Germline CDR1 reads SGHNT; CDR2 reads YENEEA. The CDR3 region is CASSLGQGSDTQYF. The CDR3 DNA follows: TGTGCCAGCAGCTTAGGACAGGGTTCAGATACGCAGTATTTT.

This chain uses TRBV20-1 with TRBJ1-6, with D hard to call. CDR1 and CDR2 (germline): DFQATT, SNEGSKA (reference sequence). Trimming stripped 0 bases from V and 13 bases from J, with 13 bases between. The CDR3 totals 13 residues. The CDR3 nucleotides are TGCAGTGCTAGAGAGACCGTTACTATGCCCCTCCACTTT. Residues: CSARETVTMPLHF.

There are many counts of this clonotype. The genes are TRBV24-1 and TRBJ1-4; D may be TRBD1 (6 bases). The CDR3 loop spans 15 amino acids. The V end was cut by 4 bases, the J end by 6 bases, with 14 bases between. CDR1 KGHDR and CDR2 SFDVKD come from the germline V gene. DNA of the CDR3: TGTGCCACCAGTGACCCCGGGACAACATATGAAAAACTGTTTTTT. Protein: CATSDPGTTYEKLFF.

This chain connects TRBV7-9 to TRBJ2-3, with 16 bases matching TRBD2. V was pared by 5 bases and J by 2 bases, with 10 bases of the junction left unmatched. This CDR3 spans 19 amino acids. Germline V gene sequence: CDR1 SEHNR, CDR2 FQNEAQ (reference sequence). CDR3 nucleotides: TGTGCCAGCAGCCCCCCCGGGACTAGCGGGAGGGGGTCCACAGATACGCAGTATTTT. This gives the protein CASSPPGTSGRGSTDTQYF.

CDR3 sequence (DNA): TGTGCCAGCAGCTTAGCCACTAGCGGGGTGAACACCATATATTTT. Translation gives CASSLATSGVNTIYF. The chain recombines TRBV7-8 with TRBJ1-3; D unresolved. V was clipped by 0 bases and J by 7 bases, with 13 bases between them. The CDR3 covers 15 residues. Germline loops: CDR1 SGHVS, CDR2 FQNEAQ.

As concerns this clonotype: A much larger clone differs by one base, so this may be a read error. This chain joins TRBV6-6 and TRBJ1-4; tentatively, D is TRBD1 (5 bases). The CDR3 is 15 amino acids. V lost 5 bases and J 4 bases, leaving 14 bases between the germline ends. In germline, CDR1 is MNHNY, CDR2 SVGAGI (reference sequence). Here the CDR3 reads CASSPFGTVNEKLFF. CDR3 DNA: TGTGCCAGCAGTCCGTTCGGGACGGTTAATGAAAAACTGTTTTTT.

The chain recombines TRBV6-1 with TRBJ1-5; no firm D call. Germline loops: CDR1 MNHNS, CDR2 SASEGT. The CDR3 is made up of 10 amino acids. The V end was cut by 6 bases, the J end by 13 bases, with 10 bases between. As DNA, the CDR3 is TGTGCCAGCAGGGGCCGGCAGCAGCATTTT. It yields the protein CASRGRQQHF.

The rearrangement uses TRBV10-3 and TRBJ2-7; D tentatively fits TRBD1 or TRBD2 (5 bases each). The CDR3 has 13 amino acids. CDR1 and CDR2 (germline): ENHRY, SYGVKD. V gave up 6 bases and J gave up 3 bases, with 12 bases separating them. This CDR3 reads CAISGTGFYEQYF. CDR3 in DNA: TGTGCCATCAGCGGGACGGGATTCTACGAGCAGTACTTC.

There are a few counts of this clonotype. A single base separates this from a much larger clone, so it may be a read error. The CDR3 DNA reads TGTGCCAGCAGCCACGCAGGGGGCCTAGAGACCCAGTACTTC. It codes for CASSHAGGLETQYF. This chain joins TRBV6-5 and TRBJ2-5, with 8 bases aligning to TRBD1. Per germline, CDR1 MNHEY and CDR2 SVGAGI. The J segment lost 4 bases and the V segment lost 6 bases, leaving 7 bases of the junction unmatched. This CDR3 has 14 amino acids.

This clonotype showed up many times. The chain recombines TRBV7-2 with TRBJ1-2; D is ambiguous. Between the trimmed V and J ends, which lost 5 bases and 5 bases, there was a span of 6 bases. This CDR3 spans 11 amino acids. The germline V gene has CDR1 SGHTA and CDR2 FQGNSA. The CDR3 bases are TGTGCCAGCAGCACCCTTTATGGCTACACCTTC. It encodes CASSTLYGYTF.

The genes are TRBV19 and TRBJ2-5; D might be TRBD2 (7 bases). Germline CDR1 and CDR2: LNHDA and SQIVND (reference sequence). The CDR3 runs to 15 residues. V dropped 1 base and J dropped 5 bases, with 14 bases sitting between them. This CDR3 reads CASSIGGRGGETQYF. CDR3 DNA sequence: TGTGCCAGTAGTATAGGGGGCAGGGGAGGGGAGACCCAGTACTTC. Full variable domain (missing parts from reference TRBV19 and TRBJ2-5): DGGITQSPKYLFRKEGQNVTLSCEQNLNHDAMYWYRQDPGQGLRLIYYSQIVNDFQKGDIAEGYSVSREKKESFPLTVTSAQKNPTAFYLCASSIGGRGGETQYFGPGTRLLVL.

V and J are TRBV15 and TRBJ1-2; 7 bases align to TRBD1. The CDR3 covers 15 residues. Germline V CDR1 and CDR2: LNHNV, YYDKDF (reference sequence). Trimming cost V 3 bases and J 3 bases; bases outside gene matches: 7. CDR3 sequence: CATSSSGTADYGYTF. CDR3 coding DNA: TGTGCCACCAGCAGCTCCGGGACAGCCGACTATGGCTACACCTTC.

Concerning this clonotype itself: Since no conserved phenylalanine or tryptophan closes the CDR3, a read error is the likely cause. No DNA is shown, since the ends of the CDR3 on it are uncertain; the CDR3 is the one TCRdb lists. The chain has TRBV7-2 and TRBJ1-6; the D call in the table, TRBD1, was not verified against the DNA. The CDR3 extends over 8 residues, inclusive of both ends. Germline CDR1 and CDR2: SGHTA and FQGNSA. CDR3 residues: CASSDRSS.